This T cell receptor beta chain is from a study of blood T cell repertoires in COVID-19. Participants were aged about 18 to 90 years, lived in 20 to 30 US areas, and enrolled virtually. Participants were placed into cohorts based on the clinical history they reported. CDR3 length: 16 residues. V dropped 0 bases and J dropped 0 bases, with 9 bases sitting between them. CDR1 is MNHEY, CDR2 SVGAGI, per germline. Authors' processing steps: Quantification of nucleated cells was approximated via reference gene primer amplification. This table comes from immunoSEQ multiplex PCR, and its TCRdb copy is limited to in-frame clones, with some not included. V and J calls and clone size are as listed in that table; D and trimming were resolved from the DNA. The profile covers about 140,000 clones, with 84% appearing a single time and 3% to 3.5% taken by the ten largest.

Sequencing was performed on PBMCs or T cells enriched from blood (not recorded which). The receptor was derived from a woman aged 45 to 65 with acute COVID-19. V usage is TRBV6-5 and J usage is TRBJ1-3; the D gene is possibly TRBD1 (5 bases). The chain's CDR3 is CASSYSGDSSGNTIYF. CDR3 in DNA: TGTGCCAGCAGTTACTCGGGGGACTCCTCTGGAAACACCATATATTTT.